The T cell receptor beta chain described here comes from a study of shared clonotypes between healthy human individuals. Sequenced by immunoSEQ multiplex PCR; TCRdb stores in-frame clones only, minus some. The profile shows about half a million clones, 70% to 85% of them singletons. After removal of 4 bases from V and 3 bases from J, the junction contained 6 bases not matched to a gene. CDR1 and CDR2 (germline): SGHRS, YFSETQ. CDR3 size: 16 residues. Details on this clone: This CDR3 is also generated by other DNA sequences in the sample.

Sample: PBMCs. This receptor was obtained from a woman in her 40s in good health. Some clones in this sample may be carry-over from other donors' samples. The chain has TRBV5-1 and TRBJ2-1, with 11 bases identical to TRBD2. CDR3 sequence reads: CASSGKTSGDYNEQFF. CDR3 sequence (DNA): TGCGCCAGCAGCGGGAAGACTAGCGGGGACTACAATGAGCAGTTCTTC.